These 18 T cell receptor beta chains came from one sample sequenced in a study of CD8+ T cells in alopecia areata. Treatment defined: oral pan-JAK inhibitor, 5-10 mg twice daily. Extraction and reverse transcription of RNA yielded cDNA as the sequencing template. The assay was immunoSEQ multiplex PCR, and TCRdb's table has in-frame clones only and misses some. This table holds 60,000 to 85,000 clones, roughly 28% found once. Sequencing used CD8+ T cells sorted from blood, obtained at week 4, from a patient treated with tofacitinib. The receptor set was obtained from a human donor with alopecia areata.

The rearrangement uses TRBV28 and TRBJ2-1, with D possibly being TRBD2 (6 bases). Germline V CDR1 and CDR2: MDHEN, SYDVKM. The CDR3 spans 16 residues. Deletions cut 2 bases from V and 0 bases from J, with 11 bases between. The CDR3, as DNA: TGTGCCAGCAGTTTAGAGCTAGCGACCTCCTACAATGAGCAGTTCTTC. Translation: CASSLELATSYNEQFF.

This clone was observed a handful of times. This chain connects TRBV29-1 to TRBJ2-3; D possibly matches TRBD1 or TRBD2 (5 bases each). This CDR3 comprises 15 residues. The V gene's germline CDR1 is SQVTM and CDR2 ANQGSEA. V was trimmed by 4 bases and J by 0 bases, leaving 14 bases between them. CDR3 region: CSVGGRGLSTDTQYF. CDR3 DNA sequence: TGCAGCGTTGGCGGACGGGGCTTAAGCACAGATACGCAGTATTTT.

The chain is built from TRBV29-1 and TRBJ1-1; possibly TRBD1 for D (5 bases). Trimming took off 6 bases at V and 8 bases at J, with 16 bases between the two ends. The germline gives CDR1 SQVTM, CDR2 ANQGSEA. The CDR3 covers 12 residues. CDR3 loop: CSVGDGEAEAFF. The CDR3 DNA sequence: TGCAGCGTAGGGGACGGCGAGGCGGAAGCTTTCTTT.

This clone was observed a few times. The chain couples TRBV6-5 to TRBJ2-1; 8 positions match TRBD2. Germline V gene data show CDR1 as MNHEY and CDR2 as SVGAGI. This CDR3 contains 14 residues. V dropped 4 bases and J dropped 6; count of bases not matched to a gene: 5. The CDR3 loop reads CASSFSGDSNEQFF. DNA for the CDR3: TGTGCCAGCAGTTTTAGCGGGGATAGCAATGAGCAGTTCTTC.

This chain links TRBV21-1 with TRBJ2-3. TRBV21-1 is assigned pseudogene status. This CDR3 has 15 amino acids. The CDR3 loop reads CASSPRPDPTDTQYF. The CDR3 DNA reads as TGTGCCAGCAGCCCGCGACCCGATCCCACAGATACGCAGTATTTT.

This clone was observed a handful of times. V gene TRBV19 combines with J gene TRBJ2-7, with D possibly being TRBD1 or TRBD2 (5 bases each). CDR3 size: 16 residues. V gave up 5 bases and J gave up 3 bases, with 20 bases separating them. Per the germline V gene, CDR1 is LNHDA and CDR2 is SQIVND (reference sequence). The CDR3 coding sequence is TGTGCCAGTAGTGGACCGGGACCAGCAATATTCTACGAGCAGTACTTC. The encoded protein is CASSGPGPAIFYEQYF. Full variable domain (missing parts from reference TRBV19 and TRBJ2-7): DGGITQSPKYLFRKEGQNVTLSCEQNLNHDAMYWYRQDPGQGLRLIYYSQIVNDFQKGDIAEGYSVSREKKESFPLTVTSAQKNPTAFYLCASSGPGPAIFYEQYFGPGTRLTVT.

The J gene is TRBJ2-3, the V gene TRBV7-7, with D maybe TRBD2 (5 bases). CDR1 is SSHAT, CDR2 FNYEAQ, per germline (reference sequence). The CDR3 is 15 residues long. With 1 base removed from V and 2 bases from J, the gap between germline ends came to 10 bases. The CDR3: CASSLGPGVTDTQYF. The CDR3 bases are TGTGCCAGCAGCTTAGGGCCCGGGGTCACAGATACGCAGTATTTT.

Here the CDR3 reads CAAGIGPNTEAFF. The DNA of the CDR3 is TGTGCCGCGGGGATTGGACCGAACACTGAAGCTTTCTTT. J is TRBJ1-1 and V is TRBV10-3; D unresolved. Germline-derived CDR1 and CDR2 are ENHRY and SYGVKD. The length of the CDR3 is 13 residues. Trimming cost V 11 bases and J 1 base, with 14 bases left between them.

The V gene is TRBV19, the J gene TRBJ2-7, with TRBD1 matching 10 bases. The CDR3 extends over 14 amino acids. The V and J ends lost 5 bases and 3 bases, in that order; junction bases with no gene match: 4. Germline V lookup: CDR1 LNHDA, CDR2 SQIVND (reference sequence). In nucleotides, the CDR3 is TGTGCCAGTAGTCCCGGGACAGGGGTCTACGAGCAGTACTTC. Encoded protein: CASSPGTGVYEQYF.

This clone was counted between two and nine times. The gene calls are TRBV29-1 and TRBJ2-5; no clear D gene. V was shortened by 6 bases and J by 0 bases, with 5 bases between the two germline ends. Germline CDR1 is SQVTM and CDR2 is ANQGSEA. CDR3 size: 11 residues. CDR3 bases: TGCAGCGTCTGGTACCAAGAGACCCAGTACTTC. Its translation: CSVWYQETQYF.

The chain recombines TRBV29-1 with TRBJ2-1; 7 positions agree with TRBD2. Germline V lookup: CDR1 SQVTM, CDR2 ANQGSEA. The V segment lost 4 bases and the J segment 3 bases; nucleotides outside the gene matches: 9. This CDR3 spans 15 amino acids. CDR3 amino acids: CSVVIGEGHYNEQFF. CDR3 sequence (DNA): TGCAGCGTTGTAATCGGGGAGGGCCACTACAATGAGCAGTTCTTC.

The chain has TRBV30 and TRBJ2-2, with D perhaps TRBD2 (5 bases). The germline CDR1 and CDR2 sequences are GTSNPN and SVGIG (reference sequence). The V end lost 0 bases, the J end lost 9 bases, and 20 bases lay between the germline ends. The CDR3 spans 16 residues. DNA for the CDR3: TGTGCCTGGAGTGTAGGGTCGGGAACCTTAGGCCGGGAGCTGTTTTTT. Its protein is CAWSVGSGTLGRELFF.

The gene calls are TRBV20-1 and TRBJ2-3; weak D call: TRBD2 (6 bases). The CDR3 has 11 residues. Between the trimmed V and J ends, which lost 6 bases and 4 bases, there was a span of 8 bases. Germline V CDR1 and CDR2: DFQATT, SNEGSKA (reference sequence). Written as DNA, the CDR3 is TGCAGTGCCCGGGGGTCAGATACGCAGTATTTT. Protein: CSARGSDTQYF.

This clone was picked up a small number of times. CDR3 nucleotides: TGTGCCAGCGACGGCCCCCCTACCTACGAGCAGTACTTC. The encoded protein is CASDGPPTYEQYF. The chain links TRBV5-6 to TRBJ2-7; no clear D gene. This CDR3 is 13 amino acids long. Trimming shortened V by 7 bases and J by 2 bases, and 13 bases separated the two germline ends. The V gene's germline CDR1 is SGHDT and CDR2 YYEEEE.

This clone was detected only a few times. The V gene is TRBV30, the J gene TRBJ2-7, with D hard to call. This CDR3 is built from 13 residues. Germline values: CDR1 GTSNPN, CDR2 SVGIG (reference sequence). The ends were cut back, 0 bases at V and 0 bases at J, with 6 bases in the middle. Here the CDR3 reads CAWSVSSSYEQYF. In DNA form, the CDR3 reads TGTGCCTGGAGTGTATCCAGCTCCTACGAGCAGTACTTC.

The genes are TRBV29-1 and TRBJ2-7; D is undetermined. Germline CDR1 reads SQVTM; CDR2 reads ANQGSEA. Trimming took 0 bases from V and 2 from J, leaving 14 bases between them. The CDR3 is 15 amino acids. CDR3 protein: CSVEDEAGPTYEQYF. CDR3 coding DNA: TGCAGCGTTGAAGATGAGGCAGGTCCTACCTACGAGCAGTACTTC.

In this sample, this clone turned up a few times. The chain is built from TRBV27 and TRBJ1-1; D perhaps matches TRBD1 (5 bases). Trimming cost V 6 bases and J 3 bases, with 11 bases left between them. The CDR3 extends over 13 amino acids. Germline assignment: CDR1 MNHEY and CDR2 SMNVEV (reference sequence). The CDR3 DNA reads TGTGCCAGCAGCGCGACAGCCTACACTGAAGCTTTCTTT. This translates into CASSATAYTEAFF.

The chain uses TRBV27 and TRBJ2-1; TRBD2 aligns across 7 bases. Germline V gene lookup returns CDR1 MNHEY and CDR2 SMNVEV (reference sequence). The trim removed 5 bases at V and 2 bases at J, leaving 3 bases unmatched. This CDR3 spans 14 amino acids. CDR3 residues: CASSTLAPYNEQFF. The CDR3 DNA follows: TGTGCCAGCAGTACACTAGCGCCCTACAATGAGCAGTTCTTC.